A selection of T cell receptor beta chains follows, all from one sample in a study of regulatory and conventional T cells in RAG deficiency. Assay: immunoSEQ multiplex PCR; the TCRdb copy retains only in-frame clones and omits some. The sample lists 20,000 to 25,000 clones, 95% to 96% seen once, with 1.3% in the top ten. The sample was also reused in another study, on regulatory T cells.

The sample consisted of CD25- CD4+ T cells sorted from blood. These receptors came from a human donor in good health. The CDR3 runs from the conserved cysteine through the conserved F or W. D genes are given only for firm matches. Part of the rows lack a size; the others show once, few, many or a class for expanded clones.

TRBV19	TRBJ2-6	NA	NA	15	CATIKGDSGANVLTF	TGTGCCACCATCAAGGGGGACTCTGGGGCCAACGTCCTGACTTTC
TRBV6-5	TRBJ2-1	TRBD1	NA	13	CASSPNRGPEQFF	TGTGCCAGCAGTCCTAACAGGGGACCCGAGCAGTTCTTC
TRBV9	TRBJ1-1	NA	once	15	CASSVGPEGNTEAFF	TGTGCCAGCAGCGTAGGTCCCGAGGGAAACACTGAAGCTTTCTTT
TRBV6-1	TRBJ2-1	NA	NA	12	CASTLGANEQFF	TGTGCCAGCACCCTTGGAGCTAATGAGCAGTTCTTC
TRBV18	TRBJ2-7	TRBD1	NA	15	CASSPKTGTSYEQYF	TGTGCCAGCTCACCCAAGACAGGGACCTCCTACGAGCAGTACTTC
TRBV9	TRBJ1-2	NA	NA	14	CASSVDLRGKGYTF	TGTGCCAGCAGCGTAGATTTGAGGGGGAAGGGCTACACCTTC
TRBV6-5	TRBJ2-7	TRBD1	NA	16	CASSYQRTGGTYEQYF	TGTGCCAGCAGTTATCAAAGGACAGGGGGAACCTACGAGCAGTACTTC
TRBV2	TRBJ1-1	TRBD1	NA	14	CASRRTGENTEAFF	TGTGCCAGCAGGAGGACAGGGGAGAACACTGAAGCTTTCTTT
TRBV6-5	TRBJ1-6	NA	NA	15	CASSPMSSYNSPLHF	TGTGCCAGCAGCCCCATGAGCTCCTATAATTCACCCCTCCACTTT
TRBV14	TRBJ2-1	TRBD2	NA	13	CASSSRTSGVYFF	TGTGCCAGCAGCTCCCGGACTAGCGGGGTCTATTTCTTC
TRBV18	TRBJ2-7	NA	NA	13	CASSPQGVHEQYF	TGTGCCAGCTCTCCACAGGGAGTCCACGAGCAGTACTTC
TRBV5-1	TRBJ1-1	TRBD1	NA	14	CASSYRTGDTEAFF	TGCGCCAGCAGTTATAGGACAGGGGACACTGAAGCTTTCTTT
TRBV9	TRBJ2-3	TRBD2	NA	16	CASSVDWRGSRDTQYF	TGTGCCAGCAGCGTAGATTGGCGGGGGAGCAGGGATACGCAGTATTTT
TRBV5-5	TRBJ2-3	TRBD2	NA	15	CASSSSSGGTDTQYF	TGTGCCAGCAGCTCATCTAGCGGGGGCACCGATACGCAGTATTTT
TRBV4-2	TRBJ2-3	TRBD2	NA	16	CASSQKLALPSDTQYF	TGTGCCAGCAGCCAAAAACTAGCGTTGCCCTCGGATACGCAGTATTTT
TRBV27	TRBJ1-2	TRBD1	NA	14	CASRDSYLVYGYTF	TGTGCCAGCCGGGACAGCTATCTGGTTTATGGCTACACCTTC
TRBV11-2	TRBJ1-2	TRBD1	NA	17	CASSSGQGKKSNYGYTF	TGTGCCAGCAGCTCGGGACAGGGGAAGAAATCTAACTATGGCTACACCTTC
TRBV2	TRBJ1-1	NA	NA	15	CASSETGGRNTEAFF	TGTGCCAGCAGTGAAACGGGGGGCCGGAACACTGAAGCTTTCTTT
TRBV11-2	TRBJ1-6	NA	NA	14	CASSPRDYNSPLHF	TGTGCCAGCAGCCCCAGGGACTATAATTCACCCCTCCACTTT
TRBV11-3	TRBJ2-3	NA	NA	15	CASSERGLSTDTQYF	TGTGCCAGCAGCGAACGGGGACTCAGCACAGATACGCAGTATTTT
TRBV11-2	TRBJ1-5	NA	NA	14	CASSLVNSNQPQHF	TGTGCCAGCAGCTTAGTAAATAGCAATCAGCCCCAGCATTTT
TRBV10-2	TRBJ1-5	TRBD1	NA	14	CASKGQGVQQPQHF	TGCGCCAGCAAGGGACAGGGGGTTCAACAGCCCCAGCATTTT
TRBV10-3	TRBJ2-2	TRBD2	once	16	CAIGASGATGTGELFF	TGTGCCATCGGCGCTAGCGGGGCCACGGGGACCGGGGAGCTGTTTTTT
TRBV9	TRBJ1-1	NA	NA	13	CASSVDSHTEAFF	TGTGCCAGCAGCGTAGACAGCCACACTGAAGCTTTCTTT
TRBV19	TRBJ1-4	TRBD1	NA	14	CASSITQGAEKLFF	TGTGCCAGTAGTATAACCCAGGGGGCTGAAAAACTGTTTTTT
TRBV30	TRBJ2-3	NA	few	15	CAWSVQAGSTDTQYF	TGTGCCTGGAGTGTACAGGCGGGATCCACAGATACGCAGTATTTT